The entry below gives a single T cell receptor beta chain sequence along with its context. Its antigen is not yet known. Base quality data are lacking; no much larger clone is found one base away. The data belong to a study of T cells in localized non-small cell lung cancer (TCRdb year 2020). The study in broad terms: T cell repertoires of 200 to 300 early-stage NSCLC patients were analyzed, with tumors being compared against uninvolved tumor-adjacent lungs. All 250 or so NSCLC patients in the cohort were treatment-naive and had localized lung tumors that were resected. NSCLC patients had a mean age of approximately 66 years, and 129 were male and about a hundred female. Overall results and qualifications from the work: Because multi-region sequencing of the tumors was not done, intratumor heterogeneity could not be ruled out. Of the top 100 tumor clones, a median of approximately 60 were detected in paired uninvolved adjacent lung; around 27 were also among that lung's top 100. Uninvolved tumor-adjacent lung showed the highest T cell clonality, higher than tumor, which suggests more focused antigenic responses in the uninvolved tumor-adjacent lung. Because the study design was exploratory, TCR variables were selected using unadjusted p-values without false-discovery rate correction. Higher T cell density in blood was associated with longer overall survival, whereas higher clonality in adjacent lung was associated with shorter survival.

TCR beta CDR3 regions were sequenced from DNA using the immunoSEQ Assay. The original methods were these. T cell density was computed as TCR beta template counts normalized to usable DNA estimated by amplifying housekeeping genes. Richness was estimated with the preseqR package, extrapolating to 400,000 templates for PBMC samples and 120,000 templates for tissue samples. Clonality was defined as one minus Pielou's evenness. Tissue-enriched TCRs were identified by differential abundance testing using productive amino-acid clonotypes, minimum total count 5 and alpha 0.1. Repertoire overlap between compartments was quantified with the Jaccard Index and Morisita Overlap Index. GLIPH grouped TCR beta CDR3s together with public tetramer-defined viral CDR3s, and a viral motif had to include at least three viral sequences and also show V-gene enrichment. What TCRdb holds here is the immuneACCESS table cut down to in-frame rearrangements. Part of the clones is not present; checked against another copy, under half of the missing clones reflect an unresolved V gene, and the others are unexplained. The V and J calls and the clone size are those of that table, but D and trimming were determined from the DNA. The sample table contains approximately 15,000 clones; only one count was recorded for roughly 85% of them. In total, the top ten clones hold about 4.4% of the sample.

At diagnosis, peripheral blood, uninvolved tumor-adjacent lung and tumor were collected and were preserved as a mix of fresh-frozen and FFPE material. For TCR repertoire profiling, blood samples were analyzed in the form of peripheral blood mononuclear cells. The CDR3 covers 15 residues, taking in both the cysteine and the phenylalanine. Of all the DNA, just the CDR3 is kept, 45 bases in frame from base 1. CDR1 and CDR2, per the germline V gene (reference sequence), are MNHEY and SMNVEV. V and J are trimmed by 4 bases and 0 bases, and the gene matches miss 3 bases of the junction. The V and J genes are TRBV27 and TRBJ1-2, with 9 central nucleotides matching TRBD1. The starting material was peripheral blood, obtained before any cancer treatment. This sequence originates from a woman aged 35 to 70 with stage I lung adenocarcinoma. The CDR3: CASSSRDRANYGYTF. The nucleotide sequence reads TGTGCCAGCAGTTCCCGGGACAGGGCTAACTATGGCTACACCTTC.